This T cell receptor beta chain emerged from a study of shared T cell receptors in the human thymus. Trimming removed 5 bases at V and 2 bases at J, with 13 bases between. This CDR3 has 14 amino acids. Germline assignment: CDR1 SGHDN and CDR2 FVKESK. Using immunoSEQ multiplex PCR, the repertoire was profiled, and TCRdb retains in-frame clones only, with some absent. Of tens of thousands of clones listed, roughly 95% are singletons. The TCR was taken from a human donor. This rearrangement joins TRBV14 to TRBJ2-7; TRBD2 is a possible D gene (5 bases). Sequencing used thymocytes. In nucleotides, the CDR3 is TGTGCCAGCAGCGGCGGACTTCGTCCCTACGAGCAGTACTTC. It encodes CASSGGLRPYEQYF.